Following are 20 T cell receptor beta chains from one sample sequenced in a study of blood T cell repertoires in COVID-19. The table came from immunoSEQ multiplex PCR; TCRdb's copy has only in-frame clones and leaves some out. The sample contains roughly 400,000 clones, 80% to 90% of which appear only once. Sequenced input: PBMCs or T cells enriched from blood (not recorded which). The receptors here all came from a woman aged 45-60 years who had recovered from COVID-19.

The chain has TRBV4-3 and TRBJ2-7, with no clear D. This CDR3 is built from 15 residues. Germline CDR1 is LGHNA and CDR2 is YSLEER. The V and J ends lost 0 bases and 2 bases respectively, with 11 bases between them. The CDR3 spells CASSQDHGSTYEQYF. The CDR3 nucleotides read TGCGCCAGCAGCCAAGATCACGGTAGTACCTACGAGCAGTACTTC.

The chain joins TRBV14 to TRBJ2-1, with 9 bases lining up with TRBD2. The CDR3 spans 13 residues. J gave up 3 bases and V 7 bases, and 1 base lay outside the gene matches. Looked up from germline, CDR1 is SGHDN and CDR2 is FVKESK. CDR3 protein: CASTSGNYNEQFF. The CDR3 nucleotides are TGTGCCAGCACTAGCGGGAACTACAATGAGCAGTTCTTC.

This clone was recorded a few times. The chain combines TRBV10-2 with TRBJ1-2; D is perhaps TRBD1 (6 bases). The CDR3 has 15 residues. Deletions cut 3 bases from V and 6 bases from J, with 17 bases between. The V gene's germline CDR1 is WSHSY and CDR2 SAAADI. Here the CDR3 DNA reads TGCGCCAGCAGTGACTATTTGGGGGCGGAAGATGGCTACACCTTC. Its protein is CASSDYLGAEDGYTF.

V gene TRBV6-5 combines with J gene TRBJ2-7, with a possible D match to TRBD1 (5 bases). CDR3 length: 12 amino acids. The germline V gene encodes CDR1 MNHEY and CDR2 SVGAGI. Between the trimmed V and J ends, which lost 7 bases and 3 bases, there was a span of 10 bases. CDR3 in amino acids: CASTVDSYEQYF. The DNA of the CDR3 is TGTGCCAGCACCGTCGACAGCTACGAGCAGTACTTC.

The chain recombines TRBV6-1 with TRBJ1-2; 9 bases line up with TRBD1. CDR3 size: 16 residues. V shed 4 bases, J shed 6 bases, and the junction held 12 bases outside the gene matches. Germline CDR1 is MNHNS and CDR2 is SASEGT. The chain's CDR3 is CASSAVTNRGRDGYTF. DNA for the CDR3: TGTGCCAGCAGTGCCGTAACCAACAGGGGGCGGGATGGCTACACCTTC.

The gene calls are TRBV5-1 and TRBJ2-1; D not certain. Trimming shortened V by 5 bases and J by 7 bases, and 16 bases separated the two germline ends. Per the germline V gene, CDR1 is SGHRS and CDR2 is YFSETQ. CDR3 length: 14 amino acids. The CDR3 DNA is TGCGCCAGCAGTTCCGACCCCCACGGGAATGAGCAGTTCTTC. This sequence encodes CASSSDPHGNEQFF. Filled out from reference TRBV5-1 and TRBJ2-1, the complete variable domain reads KAGVTQTPRYLIKTRGQQVTLSCSPISGHRSVSWYQQTPGQGLQFLFEYFSETQRNKGNFPGRFSGRQFSNSRSEMNVSTLELGDSALYLCASSSDPHGNEQFFGPGTRLTVL.

CDR3 loop: CASSASQGAYNEQYF. The DNA of the CDR3 is TGTGCCAGCAGCGCCTCACAGGGGGCGTATAACGAGCAGTACTTC. The J gene is TRBJ2-7, the V gene TRBV7-2; 9 bases fit TRBD1. V shed 5 bases and J 5 bases; nucleotides not matched to a gene: 10. Germline V gives CDR1 SGHTA, CDR2 FQGNSA. The CDR3 contains 15 residues. Looking up the rest from reference TRBV7-2 and TRBJ2-7 gives the full variable domain: GAGVSQSPSNKVTEKGKDVELRCDPISGHTALYWYRQSLGQGLEFLIYFQGNSAPDKSGLPSDRFSAERTGGSVSTLTIQRTQQEDSAVYLCASSASQGAYNEQYFGPGTRLTVT.

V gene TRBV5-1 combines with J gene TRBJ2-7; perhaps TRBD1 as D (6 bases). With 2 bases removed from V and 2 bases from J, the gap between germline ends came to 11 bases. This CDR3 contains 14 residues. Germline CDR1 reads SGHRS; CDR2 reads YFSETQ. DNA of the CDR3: TGCGCCAGCAGCTTCGACAGGCTACCCTACGAGCAGTACTTC. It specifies CASSFDRLPYEQYF.

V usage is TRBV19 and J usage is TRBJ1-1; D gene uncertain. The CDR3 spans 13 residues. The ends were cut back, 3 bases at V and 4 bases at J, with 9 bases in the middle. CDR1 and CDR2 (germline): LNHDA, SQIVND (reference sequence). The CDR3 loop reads CASSMQGSTEAFF. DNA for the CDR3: TGTGCCAGTAGTATGCAAGGGAGCACTGAAGCTTTCTTT.

The CDR3 DNA reads TGCGCCAGCGCACTTGCTCGAGAGACCCAGTACTTC. It is translated as CASALARETQYF. The genes are TRBV5-1 and TRBJ2-5; D call uncertain. This CDR3 has 12 residues. Germline values: CDR1 SGHRS, CDR2 YFSETQ. V lost 7 bases and J 4 bases, leaving 11 bases between the germline ends.

In nucleotides, the CDR3 is TGTGCCAGCAGCTTGGTGGTGTCCACACCGAACACTGAAGCTTTCTTT. Encoded protein: CASSLVVSTPNTEAFF. The V gene is TRBV5-8, the J gene TRBJ1-1, with D unresolved. V shed 0 bases and J shed 1 base, with 13 bases lying between them. The germline V gene encodes CDR1 SGHTS and CDR2 YDEGEE. The CDR3 length is 16 residues.

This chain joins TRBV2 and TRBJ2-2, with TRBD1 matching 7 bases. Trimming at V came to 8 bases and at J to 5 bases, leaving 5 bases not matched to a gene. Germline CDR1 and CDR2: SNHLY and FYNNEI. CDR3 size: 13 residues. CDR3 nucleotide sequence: TGTGCCAGCGTCGAACAGGGGACCGGGGAGCTGTTTTTT. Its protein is CASVEQGTGELFF. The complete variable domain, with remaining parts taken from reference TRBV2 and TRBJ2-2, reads EPEVTQTPSHQVTQMGQEVILRCVPISNHLYFYWYRQILGQKVEFLVSFYNNEISEKSEIFDDQFSVERPDGSNFTLKIRSTKLEDSAMYFCASVEQGTGELFFGEGSRLTVL.

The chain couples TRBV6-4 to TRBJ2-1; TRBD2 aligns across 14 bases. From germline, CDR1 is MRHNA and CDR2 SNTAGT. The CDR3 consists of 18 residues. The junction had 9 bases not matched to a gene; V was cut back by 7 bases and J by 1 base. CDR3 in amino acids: CASILPGLAGESYNEQFF. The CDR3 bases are TGTGCCAGCATTTTGCCGGGACTAGCGGGGGAATCCTACAATGAGCAGTTCTTC.

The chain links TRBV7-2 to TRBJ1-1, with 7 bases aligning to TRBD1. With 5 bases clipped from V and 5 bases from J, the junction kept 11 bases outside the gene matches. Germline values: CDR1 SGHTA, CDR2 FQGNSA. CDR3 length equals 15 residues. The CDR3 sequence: CASSRTGNQATEAFF. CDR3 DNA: TGTGCCAGCAGCCGGACAGGAAACCAAGCAACTGAAGCTTTCTTT.

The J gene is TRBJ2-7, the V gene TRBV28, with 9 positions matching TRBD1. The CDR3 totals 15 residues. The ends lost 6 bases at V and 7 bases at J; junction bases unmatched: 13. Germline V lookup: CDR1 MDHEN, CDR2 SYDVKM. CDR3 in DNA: TGTGCCAGCAGCTTCAACAGGGGGCGCTTTGGAGAGCAGTACTTC. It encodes CASSFNRGRFGEQYF.

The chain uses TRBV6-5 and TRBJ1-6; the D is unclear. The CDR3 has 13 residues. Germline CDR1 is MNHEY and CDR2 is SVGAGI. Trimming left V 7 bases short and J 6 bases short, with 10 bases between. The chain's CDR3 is CASNRVGNSPLHF. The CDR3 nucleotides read TGTGCCAGCAACCGGGTTGGTAATTCACCCCTCCACTTT.

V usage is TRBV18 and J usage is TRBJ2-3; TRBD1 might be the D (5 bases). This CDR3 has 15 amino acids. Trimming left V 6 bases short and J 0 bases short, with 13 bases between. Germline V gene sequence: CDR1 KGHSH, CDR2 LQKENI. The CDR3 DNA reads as TGTGCCAGCTCGGGTAGGACATTGAGCACAGATACGCAGTATTTT. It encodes CASSGRTLSTDTQYF. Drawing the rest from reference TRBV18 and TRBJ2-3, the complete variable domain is NAGVMQNPRHLVRRRGQEARLRCSPMKGHSHVYWYRQLPEEGLKFMVYLQKENIIDESGMPKERFSAEFPKEGPSILRIQQVVRGDSAAYFCASSGRTLSTDTQYFGPGTRLTVL.

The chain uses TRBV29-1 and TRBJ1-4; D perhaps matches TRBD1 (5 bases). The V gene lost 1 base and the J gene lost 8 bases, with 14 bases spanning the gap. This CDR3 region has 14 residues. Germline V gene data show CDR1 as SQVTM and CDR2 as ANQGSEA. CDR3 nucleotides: TGCAGCGTTGAAGTCGGGCAGGGAGGCGAAAAACTGTTTTTT. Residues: CSVEVGQGGEKLFF. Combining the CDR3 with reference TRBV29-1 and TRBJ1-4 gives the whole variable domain SAVISQKPSRDICQRGTSLTIQCQVDSQVTMMFWYRQQPGQSLTLIATANQGSEATYESGFVIDKFPISRPNLTFSTLTVSNMSPEDSSIYLCSVEVGQGGEKLFFGSGTQLSVL.

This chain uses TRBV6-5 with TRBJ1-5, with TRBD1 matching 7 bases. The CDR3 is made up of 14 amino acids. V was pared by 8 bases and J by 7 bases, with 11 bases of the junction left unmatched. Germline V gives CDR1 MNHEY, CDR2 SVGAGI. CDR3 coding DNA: TGTGCCAGCCTGATAACACAGGGGTGGCAGCCCCAGCATTTT. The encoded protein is CASLITQGWQPQHF.

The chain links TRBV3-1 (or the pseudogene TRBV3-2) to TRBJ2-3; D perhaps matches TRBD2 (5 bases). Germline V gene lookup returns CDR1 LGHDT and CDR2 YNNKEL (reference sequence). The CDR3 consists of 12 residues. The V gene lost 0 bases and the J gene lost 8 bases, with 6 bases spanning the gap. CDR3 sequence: CASSQDRGTQYF. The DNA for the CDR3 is TGTGCCAGCAGCCAAGATCGGGGTACGCAGTATTTT.